These T cell receptor beta chains were read from a single sample in a study of siplizumab effects on memory and regulatory T cells. Method: immunoSEQ multiplex PCR; TCRdb's copy keeps in-frame clones and lacks some. Here the sample spans approximately 68,000 clones, 75% to 95% being singletons. Sequenced material: CD8+ T cells sorted from blood. Receptors were obtained from a human donor in good health. Both conserved end residues are part of each CDR3. The D gene is left open where the match is weak. Clone size is shown for a subset of rows, as once, few, many or a class of expanded clone.

V gene	D gene	clone size	J gene	CDR3 DNA	CDR3 protein
TRBV29-1	TRBD2	-	TRBJ2-3	TGCAGCGTTGTTGGGCGGGAGGTAGGAGATACGCAGTATTTT	CSVVGREVGDTQYF
TRBV6-5	TRBD1	-	TRBJ1-1	TGTGCCAGCAGTTACTCGATTGACAGGGCGTCTGAAGCTTTCTTT	CASSYSIDRASEAFF
TRBV27	TRBD1	-	TRBJ2-7	TGTGCCAGCAGCCCATCCGCCGGGACAGCCCCCTACGAGCAGTACTTC	CASSPSAGTAPYEQYF
TRBV4-1	-	-	TRBJ2-5	TGCGCCAGCAGCCCCTCTCAAGCGGCGTACCAAGAGACCCAGTACTTC	CASSPSQAAYQETQYF
TRBV11-3	-	-	TRBJ2-1	TGTGCCAGCAGTCCCTGGGGGCAGGGGACGTACAATGAGCAGTTCTTC	CASSPWGQGTYNEQFF
TRBV7-3	-	-	TRBJ2-2	TGTGCCAGCAGCCCACACACCGGGGAGCTGTTTTTT	CASSPHTGELFF
TRBV6-5	TRBD2	-	TRBJ2-1	TGTGCCAGCAGTTACTCGAGACTAGCGGGAGATTATGAGCAGTTCTTC	CASSYSRLAGDYEQFF
TRBV6-1	-	-	TRBJ1-2	TGTGCCAGCAGTGAAATGGGGGCAGGGAATGGCTACACCTTC	CASSEMGAGNGYTF
TRBV2	TRBD2	-	TRBJ2-7	TGTGCCATTATGGAGGGGCCTAGCGGGGGGGCCTACGAGCAGTACTTC	CAIMEGPSGGAYEQYF
TRBV6-4	-	-	TRBJ1-1	TGTGCCAGCAGTGAGGGCACTGAAGCTTTCTTT	CASSEGTEAFF
TRBV30	-	-	TRBJ2-7	TGTGCCTGGAGTGTAGGATTGGGATACGAGCAGTACTTC	CAWSVGLGYEQYF
TRBV7-9	-	-	TRBJ1-2	TGTGCCAGCAGCACGACAGCTAACTATGGCTACACCTTC	CASSTTANYGYTF
TRBV11-2	TRBD1	-	TRBJ1-2	TGTGCCAGCAGCGTACGTGGGACAGTCTATGGCTACACCTTC	CASSVRGTVYGYTF
TRBV27	-	-	TRBJ2-7	TGTGCCAGCAGTTTATATGGGGGTAACTCCTACGAGCAGTACTTC	CASSLYGGNSYEQYF
TRBV7-6	TRBD2	-	TRBJ2-5	TGTGCCAGCAGCTTACTTCCGACTAGCGGGGGGGCCGGAGAGACCCAGTACTTC	CASSLLPTSGGAGETQYF
TRBV7-8	TRBD2	few	TRBJ2-7	TGTGCCAGCAGCTTTGAAGAGCGGGGGCTATCCTACGAGCAGTACTTC	CASSFEERGLSYEQYF
TRBV23-1	-	once	TRBJ1-2	TGCGCCAGCAGTCAATCGGAGGGATCCGCCCCAGGACAGTATGGCTACACCTTC	CASSQSEGSAPGQYGYTF
TRBV19	-	-	TRBJ1-1	TGTGCCAGTAGTATTGGCCAGATAGGGAACACTGAAGCTTTCTTT	CASSIGQIGNTEAFF
TRBV7-8	TRBD2	-	TRBJ2-3	TGTGCCAGCAGCTTTATGGGGGGGAGCACAGATACGCAGTATTTT	CASSFMGGSTDTQYF
TRBV18	-	-	TRBJ1-4	TGTGCCAGCTCATCGGCACCGAAGGGTCCAGCTAATGAAAAACTGTTTTTT	CASSSAPKGPANEKLFF
TRBV6-1	-	once	TRBJ2-7	TGTGCCAGCAGTGTGCTAACACCCGTCCTCTACGAGCAGTACTTC	CASSVLTPVLYEQYF
TRBV4-1	-	once	TRBJ2-7	TGCGCCAGCAGCCATTTAACAGGGCTCCTCTACGAGCAGTACTTC	CASSHLTGLLYEQYF
TRBV4-1	-	-	TRBJ2-1	TGCGCCAGCAGCCAAGATTCTCCCCTTAGGTCCGGGGACAATGAGCAGTTCTTC	CASSQDSPLRSGDNEQFF
TRBV4-1	TRBD2	-	TRBJ2-7	TGCGCCAGCAGCCAAGATGTGGGAGGGCGCTCCTACGAGCAGTACTTC	CASSQDVGGRSYEQYF
TRBV5-6	-	-	TRBJ2-7	TGTGCCAGCAGCTTGCTAGGGGACGAGCAGTACTTC	CASSLLGDEQYF
TRBV4-1	TRBD2	-	TRBJ2-3	TGCGCCAGCAGCCAAACTAGCGGAAGAGCAGATACGCAGTATTTT	CASSQTSGRADTQYF
TRBV5-1	TRBD1	-	TRBJ2-7	TGCGCCAGCAGCCCGTGGACAGGGGATCATTCCTACGAGCAGTACTTC	CASSPWTGDHSYEQYF
TRBV7-8	-	-	TRBJ2-7	TGTGCCAGCAGCCAGGACGGCTACGAGCAGTACTTC	CASSQDGYEQYF
TRBV5-1	-	-	TRBJ1-1	TGCGCCAGCACCGCTGGAGGGCTTGAAGCTTTCTTT	CASTAGGLEAFF
TRBV4-1	TRBD2	-	TRBJ2-1	TGCGCCAGCAGCCAAGATAACCCCCTAATAGGGAGCCCTAGCGGAGCCGAGCAGTTCTTC	CASSQDNPLIGSPSGAEQFF
TRBV7-9	-	-	TRBJ1-1	TGTGCCAGCGGCTTTGAGTCTGAAGCTTTCTTT	CASGFESEAFF
TRBV6-6	-	-	TRBJ2-5	TGTGCCAGCAGTTCCCCGGGATCCCAAGAGACCCAGTACTTC	CASSSPGSQETQYF
TRBV6-5	TRBD2	-	TRBJ2-5	TGTGCCAGCAGTAGGATAGCGGGGATCCAAGAGACCCAGTACTTC	CASSRIAGIQETQYF
TRBV7-9	-	-	TRBJ2-1	TGTGCCAGCAGCCCCCCGGGCCCCCCGTTCTTC	CASSPPGPPFF
TRBV19	TRBD1	-	TRBJ2-7	TGTGCCAGTAGTCCATGGACAGGTTCCTACGAGCAGTACTTC	CASSPWTGSYEQYF
TRBV5-1	-	-	TRBJ1-2	TGCGCCAGCAGCCTGGGTGAGAACTCTAACTATGGCTACACCTTC	CASSLGENSNYGYTF
TRBV6-6	-	-	TRBJ2-7	TGTGCCAGCAGCCTACCGCCCGGGGGCCTCTACGAGCAGTACTTC	CASSLPPGGLYEQYF
TRBV15	TRBD1	once	TRBJ1-2	TGTGCCACCAGCAATCCGCCGGGACAGTGGCCCTATGGCTACACCTTC	CATSNPPGQWPYGYTF
TRBV6-1	TRBD1	-	TRBJ2-1	TGTGCCAGCAGTGCCCCCGGGACAGGTATCCCCTACAATGAGCAGTTCTTC	CASSAPGTGIPYNEQFF
TRBV11-2	-	-	TRBJ2-7	TGTGCCAGCAGCCCTGCGGACTCCTACGAGCAGTACTTC	CASSPADSYEQYF
TRBV27	TRBD1	-	TRBJ2-7	TGTGCCAGCAGCAGCTTTAGGCAGGGGGCGTCTGGCTACGAGCAGTACTTC	CASSSFRQGASGYEQYF
TRBV19	-	-	TRBJ1-1	TGTGCCAGCCCCCGGGGCGCCGAAGCTTTCTTT	CASPRGAEAFF
TRBV27	TRBD1	once	TRBJ2-7	TGTGCCAGCAGTCCGGGACAGGGAGTCTCCGAGCAGTACTTC	CASSPGQGVSEQYF
TRBV2	-	-	TRBJ1-1	TGTGCCAGCAGTGGAGGGTTCCCTGAAGCTTTCTTT	CASSGGFPEAFF
TRBV2	-	-	TRBJ2-7	TGTGCCAGCAGTGAAGCGTTAGGACAACAGGCCTACGAGCAGTACTTC	CASSEALGQQAYEQYF
TRBV6-6	-	-	TRBJ2-7	TGTGCCAGCAGTCCTACAGGGGGGGGCTTATGGGTGCAGTACTTC	CASSPTGGGLWVQYF